This is a list of T cell receptor beta chains from one sample in a study of vaccination and CD4 T cells after COVID-19. In TCRdb, the PCR reads were re-called with MiXCR into one record per CDR3 protein. This table holds around 21,000 distinct CDR3 sequences, about 62% found once. Sample: CD4+ T cells from blood, taken after SARS-CoV-2 vaccination. All receptors derive from a human donor who had recovered from COVID-19. CDR3s include the opening cysteine and the closing phenylalanine or tryptophan. D genes are given only for firm matches. Only part of the rows carry a size: once, few, many, or a class if the clone is expanded.

d_call: -; clone_size: -; v_call: TRBV20-1; j_call: TRBJ2-7; cdr3_aa: CSADRQASYEQYF; cdr3_nt: TGCAGTGCTGATAGACAAGCGAGCTACGAGCAGTACTTC
d_call: -; clone_size: few; v_call: TRBV27; j_call: TRBJ2-1; cdr3_aa: CASSLLSAAGVSEQFF; cdr3_nt: TGTGCCAGCAGTTTATTGTCGGCGGCAGGCGTGTCAGAGCAGTTCTTC
d_call: TRBD1; clone_size: -; v_call: TRBV29-1; j_call: TRBJ2-5; cdr3_aa: CSVGGQGFSLTETQYF; cdr3_nt: TGCAGCGTGGGGGGACAGGGGTTCTCCCTCACAGAGACCCAGTACTTC
d_call: -; clone_size: -; v_call: TRBV6-2/TRBV6-3; j_call: TRBJ1-5; cdr3_aa: CASSSRGVQPQHF; cdr3_nt: TGTGCCAGCAGTTCAAGAGGGGTTCAGCCCCAGCATTTT
d_call: -; clone_size: -; v_call: TRBV20-1; j_call: TRBJ2-7; cdr3_aa: CSASSLAGEQYF; cdr3_nt: TGCAGTGCTAGTAGCTTAGCCGGCGAGCAGTACTTC
d_call: TRBD2; clone_size: -; v_call: TRBV20-1; j_call: TRBJ2-1; cdr3_aa: CSAPGLGYNEQFF; cdr3_nt: TGCAGTGCCCCCGGACTAGGGTACAATGAGCAGTTCTTC
d_call: TRBD2; clone_size: -; v_call: TRBV28; j_call: TRBJ2-5; cdr3_aa: CASSLAGASAPQETQYF; cdr3_nt: TGTGCCAGCAGCCTAGCGGGAGCGTCGGCACCCCAAGAGACCCAGTACTTC
d_call: -; clone_size: -; v_call: TRBV20-1; j_call: TRBJ1-4; cdr3_aa: CSASLTGGVDEKLFF; cdr3_nt: TGCAGTGCTAGCCTCACGGGAGGGGTTGATGAAAAACTGTTTTTT
d_call: -; clone_size: -; v_call: TRBV20-1; j_call: TRBJ2-5; cdr3_aa: CSAIHVQETQYF; cdr3_nt: TGCAGTGCTATTCACGTTCAAGAGACCCAGTACTTC
d_call: -; clone_size: -; v_call: TRBV15; j_call: TRBJ1-2; cdr3_aa: CATSRDSHGYTF; cdr3_nt: TGTGCCACCAGCAGGGACAGCCATGGCTACACCTTC
d_call: -; clone_size: -; v_call: TRBV30; j_call: TRBJ2-5; cdr3_aa: CAWSAGTQETQYF; cdr3_nt: TGTGCCTGGAGTGCCGGGACACAAGAGACCCAGTACTTC
d_call: TRBD2; clone_size: -; v_call: TRBV5-1; j_call: TRBJ2-3; cdr3_aa: CASSPWTSGNTDTQYF; cdr3_nt: TGCGCCAGCAGCCCCTGGACTAGCGGGAACACAGATACGCAGTATTTT
d_call: -; clone_size: -; v_call: TRBV20-1; j_call: TRBJ1-5; cdr3_aa: CSARGNPGGADQPQHF; cdr3_nt: TGCAGTGCTAGGGGTAACCCGGGGGGGGCGGATCAGCCCCAGCATTTT
d_call: -; clone_size: -; v_call: TRBV19; j_call: TRBJ2-7; cdr3_aa: CASSGRDKRYEQYF; cdr3_nt: TGTGCCAGTAGTGGCCGGGACAAGCGCTACGAGCAGTACTTC
d_call: -; clone_size: few; v_call: TRBV20-1; j_call: TRBJ1-5; cdr3_aa: CSATTNNQPQHF; cdr3_nt: TGCAGTGCTACGACAAACAATCAGCCCCAGCATTTT
d_call: TRBD1; clone_size: few; v_call: TRBV6-1; j_call: TRBJ1-3; cdr3_aa: CASRPGGAGSHTIYF; cdr3_nt: TGTGCCAGCAGACCAGGGGGCGCGGGGTCTCACACCATATATTTT